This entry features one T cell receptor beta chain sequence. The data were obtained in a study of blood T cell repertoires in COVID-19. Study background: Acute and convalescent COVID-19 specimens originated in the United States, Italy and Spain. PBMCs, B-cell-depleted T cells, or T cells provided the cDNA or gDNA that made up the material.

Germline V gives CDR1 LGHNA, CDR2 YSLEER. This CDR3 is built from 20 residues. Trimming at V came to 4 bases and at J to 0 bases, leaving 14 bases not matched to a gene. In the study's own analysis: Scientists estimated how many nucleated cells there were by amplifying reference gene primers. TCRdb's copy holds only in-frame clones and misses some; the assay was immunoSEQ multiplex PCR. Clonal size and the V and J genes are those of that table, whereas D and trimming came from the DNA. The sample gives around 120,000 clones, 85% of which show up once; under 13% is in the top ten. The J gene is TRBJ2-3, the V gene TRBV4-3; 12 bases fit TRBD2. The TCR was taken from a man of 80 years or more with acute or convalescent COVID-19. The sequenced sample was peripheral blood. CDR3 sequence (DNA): TGCGCCAGCAGCCGGAACCTTGGACTAGCGGGGCTTACCAGCACAGATACGCAGTATTTT. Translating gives CASSRNLGLAGLTSTDTQYF.